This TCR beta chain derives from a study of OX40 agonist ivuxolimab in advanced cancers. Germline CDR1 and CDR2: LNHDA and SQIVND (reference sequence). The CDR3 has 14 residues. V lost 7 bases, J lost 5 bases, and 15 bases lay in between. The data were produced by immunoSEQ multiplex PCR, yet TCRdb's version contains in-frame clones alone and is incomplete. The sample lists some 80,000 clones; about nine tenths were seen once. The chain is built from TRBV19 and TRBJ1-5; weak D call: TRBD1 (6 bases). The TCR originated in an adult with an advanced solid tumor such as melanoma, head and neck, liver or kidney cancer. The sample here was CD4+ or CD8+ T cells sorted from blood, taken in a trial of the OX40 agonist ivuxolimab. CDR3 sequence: CASNQHRVDQPQHF. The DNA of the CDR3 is TGTGCCAGTAACCAGCACAGGGTGGATCAGCCCCAGCATTTT.